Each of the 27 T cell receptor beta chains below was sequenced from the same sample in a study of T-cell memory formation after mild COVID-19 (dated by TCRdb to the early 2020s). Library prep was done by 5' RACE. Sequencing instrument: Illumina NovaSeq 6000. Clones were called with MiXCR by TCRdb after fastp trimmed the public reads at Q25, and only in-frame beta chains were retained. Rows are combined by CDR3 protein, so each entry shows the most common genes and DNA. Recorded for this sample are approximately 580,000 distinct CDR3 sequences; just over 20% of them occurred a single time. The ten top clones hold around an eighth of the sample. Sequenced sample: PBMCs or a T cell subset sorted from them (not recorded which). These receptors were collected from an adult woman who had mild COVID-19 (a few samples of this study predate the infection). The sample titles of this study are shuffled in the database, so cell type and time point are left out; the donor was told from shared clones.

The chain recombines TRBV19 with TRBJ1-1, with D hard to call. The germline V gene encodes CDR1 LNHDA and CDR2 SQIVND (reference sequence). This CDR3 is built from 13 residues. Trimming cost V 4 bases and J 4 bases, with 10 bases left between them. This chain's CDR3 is CASSRGFTTEAFF. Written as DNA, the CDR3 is TGTGCCAGTAGTAGGGGATTTACCACTGAAGCTTTCTTT. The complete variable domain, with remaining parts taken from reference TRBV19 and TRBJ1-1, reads DGGITQSPKYLFRKEGQNVTLSCEQNLNHDAMYWYRQDPGQGLRLIYYSQIVNDFQKGDIAEGYSVSREKKESFPLTVTSAQKNPTAFYLCASSRGFTTEAFFGQGTRLTVV.

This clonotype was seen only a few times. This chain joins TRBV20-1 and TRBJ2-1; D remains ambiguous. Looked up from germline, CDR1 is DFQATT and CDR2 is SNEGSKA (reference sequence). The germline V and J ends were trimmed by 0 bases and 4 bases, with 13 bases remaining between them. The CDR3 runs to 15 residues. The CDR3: CSARDMGRPYNEQFF. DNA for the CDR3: TGCAGTGCTAGAGATATGGGTAGACCTTACAATGAGCAGTTCTTC.

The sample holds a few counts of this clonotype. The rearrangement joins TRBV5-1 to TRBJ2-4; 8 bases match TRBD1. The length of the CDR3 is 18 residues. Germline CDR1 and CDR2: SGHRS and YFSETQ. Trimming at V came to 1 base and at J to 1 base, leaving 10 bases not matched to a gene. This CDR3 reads CASSLWTGLGPAKNIQYF. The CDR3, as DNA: TGCGCCAGCAGCTTGTGGACAGGGTTGGGACCGGCCAAAAACATTCAGTACTTC. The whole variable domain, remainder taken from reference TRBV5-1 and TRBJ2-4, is KAGVTQTPRYLIKTRGQQVTLSCSPISGHRSVSWYQQTPGQGLQFLFEYFSETQRNKGNFPGRFSGRQFSNSRSEMNVSTLELGDSALYLCASSLWTGLGPAKNIQYFGAGTRLSVL.

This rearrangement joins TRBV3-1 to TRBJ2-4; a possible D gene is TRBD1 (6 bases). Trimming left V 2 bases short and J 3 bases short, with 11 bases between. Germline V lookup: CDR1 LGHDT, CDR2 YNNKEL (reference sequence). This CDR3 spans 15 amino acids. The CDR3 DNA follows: TGTGCCAGCAGCCAAAAGGGGGTAGGCAAAAACATTCAGTACTTC. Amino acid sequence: CASSQKGVGKNIQYF.

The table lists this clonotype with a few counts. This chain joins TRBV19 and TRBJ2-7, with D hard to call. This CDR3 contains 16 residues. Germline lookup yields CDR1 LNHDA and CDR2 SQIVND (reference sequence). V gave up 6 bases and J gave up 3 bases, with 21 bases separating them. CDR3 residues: CASSWGRLGSGYEQYF. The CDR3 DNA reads TGTGCCAGTAGCTGGGGTCGGCTGGGTTCGGGCTACGAGCAGTACTTC.

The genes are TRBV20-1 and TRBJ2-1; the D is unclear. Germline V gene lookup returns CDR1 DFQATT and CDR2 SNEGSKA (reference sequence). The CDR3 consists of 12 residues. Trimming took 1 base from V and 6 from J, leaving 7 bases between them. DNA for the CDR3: TGCAGTGCTAGAGGAGGAGTCAATGAGCAGTTCTTC. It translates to CSARGGVNEQFF.

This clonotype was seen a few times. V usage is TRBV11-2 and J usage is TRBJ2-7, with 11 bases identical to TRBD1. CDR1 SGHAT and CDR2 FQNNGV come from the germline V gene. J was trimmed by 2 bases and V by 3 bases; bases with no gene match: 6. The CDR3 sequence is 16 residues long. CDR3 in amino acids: CASSLGRDRGTYEQYF. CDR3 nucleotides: TGTGCCAGCAGCTTGGGCCGGGACAGGGGGACCTACGAGCAGTACTTC.

The CDR3 DNA is TGCAGTGCTAGACGGACAGCACAAGAGACCCAGTACTTC. This sequence encodes CSARRTAQETQYF. This chain connects TRBV20-1 to TRBJ2-5, with D tentatively TRBD1 (6 bases). Looked up from germline, CDR1 is DFQATT and CDR2 is SNEGSKA (reference sequence). Between the trimmed V and J ends, which lost 2 bases and 2 bases, there was a span of 9 bases. The CDR3 covers 13 residues.

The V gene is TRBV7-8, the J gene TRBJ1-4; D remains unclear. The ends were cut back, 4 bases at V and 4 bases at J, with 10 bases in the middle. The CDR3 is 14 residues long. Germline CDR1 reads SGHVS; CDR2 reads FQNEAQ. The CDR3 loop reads CASSSRALNEKLFF. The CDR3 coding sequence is TGTGCCAGCAGCTCACGGGCCCTTAATGAAAAACTGTTTTTT.

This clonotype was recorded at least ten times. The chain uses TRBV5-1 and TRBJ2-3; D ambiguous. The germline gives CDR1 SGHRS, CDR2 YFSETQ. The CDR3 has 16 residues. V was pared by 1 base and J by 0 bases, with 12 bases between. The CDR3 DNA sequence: TGCGCCAGCAGCTTGTCGGGCCGTCCCAGCACAGATACGCAGTATTTT. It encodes CASSLSGRPSTDTQYF.

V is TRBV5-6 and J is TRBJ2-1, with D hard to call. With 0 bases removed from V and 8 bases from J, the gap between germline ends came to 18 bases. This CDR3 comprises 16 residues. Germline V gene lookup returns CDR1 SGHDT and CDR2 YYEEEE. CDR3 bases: TGTGCCAGCAGCTTGGGGGCCCGATCCCCTGGCCATGAGCAGTTCTTC. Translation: CASSLGARSPGHEQFF.

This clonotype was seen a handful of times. CDR3 sequence reads: CSVDRDTQYF. CDR3 nucleotide sequence: TGCAGCGTTGACAGAGATACGCAGTATTTT. The chain uses TRBV29-1 and TRBJ2-3; D ambiguous. Trimming stripped 3 bases from V and 5 bases from J, with 3 bases between. CDR1 is SQVTM, CDR2 ANQGSEA, per germline. This CDR3 is 10 amino acids long.

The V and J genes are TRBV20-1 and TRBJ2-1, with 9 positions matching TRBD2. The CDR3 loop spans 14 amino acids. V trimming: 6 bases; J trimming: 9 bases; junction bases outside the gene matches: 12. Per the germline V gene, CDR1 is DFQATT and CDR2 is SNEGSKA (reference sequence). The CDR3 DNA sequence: TGCAGTGCCCGCACCCTAGCGGGAACCGTTGAGCAGTTCTTC. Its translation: CSARTLAGTVEQFF.

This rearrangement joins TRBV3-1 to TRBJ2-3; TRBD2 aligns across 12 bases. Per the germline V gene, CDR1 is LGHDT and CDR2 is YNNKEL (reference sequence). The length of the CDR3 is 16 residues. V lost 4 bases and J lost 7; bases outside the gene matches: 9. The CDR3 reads CASSPQTSGSINTQYF. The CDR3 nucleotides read TGTGCCAGCAGCCCTCAGACTAGCGGGAGTATCAATACGCAGTATTTT.

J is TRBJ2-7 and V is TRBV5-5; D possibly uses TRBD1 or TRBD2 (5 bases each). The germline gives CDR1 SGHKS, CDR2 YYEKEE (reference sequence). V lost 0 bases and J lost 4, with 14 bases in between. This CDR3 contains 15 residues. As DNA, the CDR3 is TGTGCCAGCAGCTTGGTGGGCGTTGGGGGTTACGAGCAGTACTTC. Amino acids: CASSLVGVGGYEQYF.

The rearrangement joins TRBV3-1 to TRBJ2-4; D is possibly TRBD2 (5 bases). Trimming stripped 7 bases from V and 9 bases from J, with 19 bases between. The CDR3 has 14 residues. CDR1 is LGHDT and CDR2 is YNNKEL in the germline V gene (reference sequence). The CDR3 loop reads CASTRGSTAGIQYF. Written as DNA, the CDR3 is TGTGCCAGCACCCGGGGTTCGACGGCGGGCATTCAGTACTTC.

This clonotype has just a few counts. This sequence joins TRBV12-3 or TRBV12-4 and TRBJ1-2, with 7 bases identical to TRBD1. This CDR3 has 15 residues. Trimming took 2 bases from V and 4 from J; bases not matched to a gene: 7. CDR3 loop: CASSLNPGQVYGYTF. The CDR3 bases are TGTGCCAGCAGTTTAAATCCAGGACAGGTCTATGGCTACACCTTC.

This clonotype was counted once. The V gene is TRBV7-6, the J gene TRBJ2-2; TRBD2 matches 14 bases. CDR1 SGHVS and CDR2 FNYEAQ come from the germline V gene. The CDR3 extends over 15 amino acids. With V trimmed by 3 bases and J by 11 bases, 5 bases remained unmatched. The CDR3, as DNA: TGTGCCAGCAGCTTGACTAGCGGGAGGGCCATAGAGCTGTTTTTT. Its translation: CASSLTSGRAIELFF.

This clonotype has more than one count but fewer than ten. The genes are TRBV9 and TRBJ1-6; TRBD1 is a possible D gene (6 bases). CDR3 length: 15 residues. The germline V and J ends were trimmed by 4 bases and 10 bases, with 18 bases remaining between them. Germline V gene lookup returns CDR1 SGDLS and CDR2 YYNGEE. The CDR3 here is CASSQSQGLLSPLHF. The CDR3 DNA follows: TGTGCCAGCAGCCAATCGCAGGGGTTACTCTCACCCCTCCACTTT.

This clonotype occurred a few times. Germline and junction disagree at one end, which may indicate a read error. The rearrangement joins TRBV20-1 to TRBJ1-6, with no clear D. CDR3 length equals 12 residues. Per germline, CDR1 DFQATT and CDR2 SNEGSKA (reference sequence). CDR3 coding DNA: TGCAGTACTAGGGCTTATAATTCACCCCTCCACTTT. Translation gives CSTRAYNSPLHF.

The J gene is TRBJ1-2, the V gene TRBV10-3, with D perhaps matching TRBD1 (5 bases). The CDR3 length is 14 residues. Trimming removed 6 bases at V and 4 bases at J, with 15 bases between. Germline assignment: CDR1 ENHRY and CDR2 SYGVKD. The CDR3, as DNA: TGTGCCATCAGACCCGGCGGGGGGGTCTATGGCTACACCTTC. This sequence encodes CAIRPGGGVYGYTF.

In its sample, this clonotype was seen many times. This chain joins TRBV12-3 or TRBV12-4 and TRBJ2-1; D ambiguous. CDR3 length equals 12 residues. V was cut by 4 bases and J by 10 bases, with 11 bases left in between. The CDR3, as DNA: TGTGCCAGCAGTTCCCGGGTAGGAGAGCAGTTCTTC. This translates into CASSSRVGEQFF.

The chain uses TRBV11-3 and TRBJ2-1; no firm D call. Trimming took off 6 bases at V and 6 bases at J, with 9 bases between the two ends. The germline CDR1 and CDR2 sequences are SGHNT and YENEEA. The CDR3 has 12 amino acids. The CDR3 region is CASRGNGNEQFF. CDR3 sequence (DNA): TGTGCCAGCAGGGGGAATGGCAATGAGCAGTTCTTC.

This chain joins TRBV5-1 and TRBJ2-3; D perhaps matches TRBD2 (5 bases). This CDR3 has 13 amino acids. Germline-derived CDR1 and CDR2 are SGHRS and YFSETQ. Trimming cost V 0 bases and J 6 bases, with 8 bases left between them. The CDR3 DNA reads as TGCGCCAGCAGCTTGGTCATAGCGGATACGCAGTATTTT. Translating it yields CASSLVIADTQYF.

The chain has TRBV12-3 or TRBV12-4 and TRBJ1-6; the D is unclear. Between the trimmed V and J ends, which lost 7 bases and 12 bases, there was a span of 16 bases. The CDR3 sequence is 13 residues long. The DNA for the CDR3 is TGTGCCAGCAACATCGACCCATTATTACCCCTCCACTTT. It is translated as CASNIDPLLPLHF.

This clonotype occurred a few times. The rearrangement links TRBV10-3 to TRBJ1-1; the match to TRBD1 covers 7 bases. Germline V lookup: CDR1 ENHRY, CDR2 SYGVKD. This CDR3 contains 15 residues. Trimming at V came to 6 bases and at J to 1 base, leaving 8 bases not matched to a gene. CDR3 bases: TGTGCCATCAGGCCCGGGACAGTGAGGAACACTGAAGCTTTCTTT. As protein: CAIRPGTVRNTEAFF.

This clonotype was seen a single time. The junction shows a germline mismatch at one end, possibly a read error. This chain's CDR3 is CASSLSGGSGRRVLF. In DNA, the CDR3 is TGTGCCAGCAGCTTAAGCGGTGGTAGCGGGAGGCGTGTGCTCTTC. The chain combines TRBV7-8 with TRBJ2-1, with 10 bases matching TRBD2. The CDR3 covers 15 residues. The germline V gene encodes CDR1 SGHVS and CDR2 FQNEAQ.